This is a list of T cell receptor beta chains from one sample in a study of response to subunit inactivated influenza vaccine. TCRdb independently ran MiXCR on the RT-PCR reads; one entry per CDR3 protein. In the table there are 710,000 or so distinct CDR3 sequences, 15% to 19% of which are singletons. Sequences were derived from PBMCs from blood, sampled 11 to 12 days after vaccination. The receptor source for this set is a man in his fifties who received an inactivated influenza vaccine. Each CDR3 is given with its conserved first and last residue. A D gene is named only where the DNA matches it firmly. Only part of the rows carry a size: once, few, many, or a class if the clone is expanded.

>few|TRBJ2-3|TRBV12-3/TRBV12-4|TRBD2
CASSKGLAAVTDTQYF
TGTGCCAGCAGTAAAGGACTAGCGGCCGTCACAGATACGCAGTATTTT
>few|TRBJ1-1|TRBV7-9|NA
CASSPGGWDTEAFF
TGTGCCAGCAGCCCCGGGGGGTGGGACACTGAAGCTTTCTTT
>few|TRBJ2-2|TRBV7-3|TRBD1
CASSPQGAPNTGELFF
TGTGCCAGCAGCCCTCAGGGGGCGCCGAACACCGGGGAGCTGTTTTTT
>NA|TRBJ2-1|TRBV5-5|NA
CASSTLNDEQFF
TGTGCCAGCAGCACGCTTAACGATGAGCAGTTCTTC
>many|TRBJ1-3|TRBV20-1|NA
CSATQGPGNTIYF
TGCAGTGCTACACAGGGCCCTGGAAACACCATATATTTT
>many|TRBJ2-7|TRBV5-1|NA
CASSGSTYEQYF
TGCGCCAGCAGCGGTTCGACCTACGAGCAGTACTTC
>few|TRBJ2-1|TRBV20-1|NA
CSARDYTRTIEQFF
TGCAGTGCTAGAGATTATACCCGGACGATTGAGCAGTTCTTC
>many|TRBJ2-3|TRBV12-3/TRBV12-4|NA
CASSPRDHTDTQYF
TGTGCCAGCAGTCCCCGGGACCACACAGATACGCAGTATTTT
>few|TRBJ1-1|TRBV5-1|NA
CASSPREGRENTEAFF
TGCGCCAGCAGCCCGCGGGAGGGAAGGGAGAACACTGAAGCTTTCTTT
>NA|TRBJ2-1|TRBV29-1|TRBD2
CSAGLAGKYNEQFF
TGCAGCGCCGGACTAGCGGGCAAATACAATGAGCAGTTCTTC
>NA|TRBJ2-7|TRBV20-1|TRBD2
CSARGGLAGGLYEQYF
TGCAGTGCTAGAGGGGGACTAGCGGGAGGTTTGTACGAGCAGTACTTC
>NA|TRBJ2-5|TRBV21-1|NA
CATPRRGPKETQYF
TGTGCCACTCCTAGGAGGGGACCGAAAGAGACCCAGTACTTC
>few|TRBJ2-7|TRBV5-5|TRBD1
CASSLAGQDAYEQYF
TGTGCCAGCAGCTTGGCGGGACAGGATGCATACGAGCAGTACTTC
>few|TRBJ1-5|TRBV2|NA
CASSADGGQPQHF
TGTGCCAGCAGTGCAGACGGAGGGCAGCCCCAGCATTTT
>NA|TRBJ2-1|TRBV4-1|NA
CATTPLAGYNEQFF
TGCGCCACCACCCCTTTGGCGGGGTACAATGAGCAGTTCTTC
>few|TRBJ2-1|TRBV7-9|TRBD2
CASSRTSGGDNEQFF
TGTGCCAGCAGCCGCACTAGCGGGGGGGACAATGAGCAGTTCTTC
>few|TRBJ1-1|TRBV29-1|TRBD1
CSETDRGGTEAFF
TGCAGCGAAACCGACAGGGGGGGAACTGAAGCTTTCTTT
>few|TRBJ2-1|TRBV2|TRBD2
CASSSSGGAREQFF
TGTGCCAGCAGTTCTAGCGGGGGGGCTCGGGAGCAGTTCTTC
>few|TRBJ1-1|TRBV5-6|NA
CASSLVGRLNTEAFF
TGTGCCAGCAGCTTGGTTGGACGTTTGAACACTGAAGCTTTCTTT
>many|TRBJ1-3|TRBV20-1|NA
CSASTGSSGNTIYF
TGCAGTGCCAGTACAGGTTCATCTGGAAACACCATATATTTT
>NA|TRBJ2-1|TRBV7-8|TRBD2
CASSPLAGASYSSYNEQFF
TGTGCCAGCTCCCCGCTAGCGGGTGCTAGTTATAGCTCCTACAATGAGCAGTTCTTC
>NA|TRBJ2-1|TRBV7-8|NA
CASSQGLLSYNEQFF
TGTGCCAGCAGCCAGGGATTACTCTCCTACAATGAGCAGTTCTTC
>few|TRBJ2-1|TRBV29-1|NA
CSEHRVWPPNEQFF
TGCAGCGAACACAGGGTCTGGCCCCCCAATGAGCAGTTCTTC
>few|TRBJ2-5|TRBV7-2|NA
CASSPGVRETQYF
TGTGCCAGCAGCCCAGGAGTCCGAGAGACCCAGTACTTC
>NA|TRBJ2-7|TRBV5-1|TRBD1
CASSLAVTGVHEQYF
TGCGCCAGCAGCTTGGCCGTGACAGGGGTGCACGAGCAGTACTTC
>few|TRBJ2-3|TRBV5-1|TRBD1
CASSLWDRESDTQYF
TGCGCCAGCAGCCTTTGGGACAGGGAGTCAGATACGCAGTATTTT
>NA|TRBJ2-1|TRBV7-2|TRBD2
CASSLATSRSYNEQFF
TGTGCCAGCAGCTTAGCGACTAGCCGCTCCTACAATGAGCAGTTCTTC
>few|TRBJ2-5|TRBV6-5|TRBD2
CASSYWSGGPETQYF
TGTGCCAGCAGTTACTGGTCGGGAGGGCCGGAGACCCAGTACTTC
>NA|TRBJ2-2|TRBV9|TRBD1
CASSRRDRVNTGELFF
TGTGCCAGCAGCCGACGGGACAGGGTGAACACCGGGGAGCTGTTTTTT
>NA|TRBJ1-6|TRBV12-3/TRBV12-4|TRBD1
CASGDRVSSPLHF
TGTGCCAGCGGGGACAGGGTTTCTTCACCCCTCCACTTT
>NA|TRBJ2-5|TRBV7-2|NA
CASSLGGETQHF
TGTGCCAGCAGCTTGGGTGGGGAGACCCAGCACTTC
>many|TRBJ2-1|TRBV11-2|TRBD2
CASSLRWAGANYNEQFF
TGTGCCAGCAGCTTACGATGGGCGGGAGCCAACTACAATGAGCAGTTCTTC
>NA|TRBJ2-7|TRBV7-8|NA
CASSLGPSVYEQYF
TGTGCCAGCAGCTTAGGTCCTAGCGTCTACGAGCAGTACTTC
>few|TRBJ1-5|TRBV20-1|NA
CSASSGGGGLPQHF
TGCAGTGCTAGTTCTGGAGGGGGAGGCTTGCCCCAGCATTTT
>few|TRBJ2-1|TRBV20-1|NA
CRLGEGDEQFF
TGCAGACTAGGAGAAGGGGATGAGCAGTTCTTC
>NA|TRBJ2-2|TRBV9|NA
CASSIRDTYTGELFF
TGTGCCAGCAGCATCCGGGACACTTACACCGGGGAGCTGTTTTTT
>NA|TRBJ1-4|TRBV20-1|TRBD1
CSARDSGGQASTNEKLFF
TGCAGTGCTAGAGATTCCGGGGGACAGGCCTCAACTAATGAAAAACTGTTTTTT
>few|TRBJ1-2|TRBV18|TRBD1
CASSPGQGQAGYTF
TGTGCCAGCTCACCCGGACAGGGCCAGGCGGGCTACACCTTC
>NA|TRBJ2-7|TRBV25-1|TRBD1
CASRDRGYYEQYF
TGTGCCAGCAGGGACAGGGGGTACTACGAGCAGTACTTC
>NA|TRBJ2-7|TRBV14|TRBD2
CASSTTSGRTYYEQYF
TGTGCCAGCAGCACAACTAGCGGGAGGACGTACTACGAGCAGTACTTC
>few|TRBJ2-3|TRBV9|NA
CASCRGVTRTDTQYF
TGTGCCAGCTGCCGCGGGGTGACCCGGACAGATACGCAGTATTTT
>NA|TRBJ2-7|TRBV10-3|TRBD2
CAISVTSGRYEQYF
TGTGCCATCAGTGTGACTAGCGGGAGATACGAGCAGTACTTC
>many|TRBJ2-2|TRBV4-3|TRBD2
CASSPGLAGANTGELFF
TGCGCCAGCAGCCCGGGACTAGCGGGCGCGAACACCGGGGAGCTGTTTTTT
>NA|TRBJ2-7|TRBV6-1|NA
CASSPTGGAAYEQYF
TGTGCCAGCAGCCCCACCGGCGGGGCGGCCTACGAGCAGTACTTC
>few|TRBJ2-7|TRBV29-1|NA
CSATVGDRQYF
TGCAGCGCGACCGTAGGAGACCGGCAGTACTTC
>many|TRBJ1-1|TRBV6-2/TRBV6-3|TRBD1
CASRRTGANTEAFF
TGTGCCAGCAGGCGGACAGGGGCGAACACTGAAGCTTTCTTT
>NA|TRBJ2-3|TRBV4-2|NA
CASSQDASVGTDTQYF
TGTGCCAGCAGCCAAGATGCTAGCGTGGGCACAGATACGCAGTATTTT
>NA|TRBJ1-4|TRBV7-9|NA
CASSLSGVNEKLFF
TGTGCCAGCAGCTTATCGGGGGTCAATGAAAAACTGTTTTTT